The TCR beta chain described here comes from a study of blood T cell repertoires in COVID-19. Produced via immunoSEQ multiplex PCR; TCRdb's table is partial and in-frame only. The table shows about 250,000 clones, with roughly 80% occurring only once. Losses at the gene ends were 4 bases for V and 1 base for J; bases not matched to a gene: 3. This CDR3 comprises 15 residues. CDR1 is LNHDA, CDR2 SQIVND, per germline (reference sequence). The receptor's source is a woman aged 40 to 49 with active or convalescent COVID-19. Sequenced input: peripheral blood. The chain uses TRBV19 and TRBJ1-1, with TRBD1 matching over 10 bases. DNA for the CDR3: TGTGCCAGTAGTAGACAGGGGGCTGGGAACACTGAAGCTTTCTTT. It specifies CASSRQGAGNTEAFF. Full variable domain (remainder filled in from reference TRBV19 and TRBJ1-1): DGGITQSPKYLFRKEGQNVTLSCEQNLNHDAMYWYRQDPGQGLRLIYYSQIVNDFQKGDIAEGYSVSREKKESFPLTVTSAQKNPTAFYLCASSRQGAGNTEAFFGQGTRLTVV.